This TCR beta chain appears in the sequencing data of a study of shared clonotypes between healthy human individuals. Looking at the study overall: The study enrolled two women and a few men aged 18 to 49.

Study results and limitations: Owing to a small donor count, the genetic and exposure-history diversity represented was limited.

A note on this clone: Its antigen remains unknown. One end of the junction varies from germline; a read error may be responsible.

The run depth of the assay was deep. Loaded into unsorted PBMC replicate PCRs was approximately 320 ng DNA, approximately 30,000 T cell genomes. TCRdb's copy holds only in-frame clones and misses some; the assay was immunoSEQ multiplex PCR. Of about 470,000 clones listed, more than 75% are singletons. The germline CDR1 and CDR2 sequences are MNHEY and SMNVEV (reference sequence). The CDR3 is 17 residues long. The chain couples TRBV27 to TRBJ2-1, with 7 bases aligning to TRBD1. The origin of this receptor is a woman between 40 and 50 years old in good health. Some clones in this sample may be carry-over from other donors' samples. Sequences were obtained from PBMCs. For the CDR3, the DNA is TGTGCTAGCAGCTACAACCCGGGACAGAGCTCCTACAATGAGCAGTTCTTC. Translating gives CASSYNPGQSSYNEQFF.